The 18 T cell receptor beta chains below were found in one sample sequenced in a study of shared clonotypes between healthy human individuals. The table came from immunoSEQ multiplex PCR; TCRdb's copy has only in-frame clones and leaves some out. This table holds about 1.5 million clones, 95% to 99% found once. The source material was naive CD4+ T cells sorted from blood. The subset here: CD45RA+ positively selected. These receptors all come from a young man in good health.

The rearrangement links TRBV7-2 to TRBJ2-7, with TRBD2 matching over 7 bases. CDR3 length equals 17 residues. Germline-derived CDR1 and CDR2 are SGHTA and FQGNSA. Germline trimming cut 5 bases from V and 7 bases from J; bases unmatched to any gene: 20. The CDR3 protein is CASSPSGLAAILGEQYF. The DNA for the CDR3 is TGTGCCAGCAGCCCGTCCGGGCTAGCGGCTATACTCGGAGAGCAGTACTTC. Variable domain in full (rest from reference TRBV7-2 and TRBJ2-7): GAGVSQSPSNKVTEKGKDVELRCDPISGHTALYWYRQSLGQGLEFLIYFQGNSAPDKSGLPSDRFSAERTGGSVSTLTIQRTQQEDSAVYLCASSPSGLAAILGEQYFGPGTRLTVT.

This chain connects TRBV18 to TRBJ2-1; 8 bases map to TRBD2. V was clipped by 0 bases and J by 4 bases; unmatched bases: 8. Germline V gene data show CDR1 as KGHSH and CDR2 as LQKENI. This CDR3 is 17 amino acids long. CDR3 in amino acids: CASSPPGVAGPYNEQFF. The CDR3, as DNA: TGTGCCAGCTCACCACCCGGGGTAGCGGGACCGTACAATGAGCAGTTCTTC.

This chain links TRBV5-4 with TRBJ1-1, with TRBD1 identical over 8 bases. V was clipped by 4 bases and J by 2 bases; unmatched bases: 4. This CDR3 region has 14 residues. CDR1 is SGHNT, CDR2 YYREEE, per germline (reference sequence). CDR3 nucleotide sequence: TGTGCCAGCAGCGGAACAGGGGGAAACACTGAAGCTTTCTTT. Amino acids: CASSGTGGNTEAFF.

The chain recombines TRBV5-1 with TRBJ1-1; the match to TRBD1 covers 8 bases. With 1 base clipped from V and 1 base from J, the junction kept 6 bases outside the gene matches. Per germline, CDR1 SGHRS and CDR2 YFSETQ. The length of the CDR3 is 16 residues. The CDR3 DNA follows: TGCGCCAGCAGCTTGACAGGGGGGAAGGCGAACACTGAAGCTTTCTTT. Protein: CASSLTGGKANTEAFF.

Concerning this clone itself: Different DNA sequences within this sample yield the same CDR3. This chain uses TRBV18 with TRBJ2-3; D is possibly TRBD1 (5 bases). With 6 bases removed from V and 4 bases from J, the gap between germline ends came to 11 bases. The CDR3 length is 13 residues. Germline-derived CDR1 and CDR2 are KGHSH and LQKENI. CDR3 residues: CASSPRGPDTQYF. The CDR3, as DNA: TGTGCCAGCTCCCCTAGGGGTCCAGATACGCAGTATTTT.

The rearrangement links TRBV25-1 to TRBJ2-3; D gene uncertain. Germline assignment: CDR1 MGHDK and CDR2 SYGVNS. Trimming took off 2 bases at V and 2 bases at J, with 8 bases between the two ends. There are 14 residues in the CDR3. CDR3 sequence: CASSESRFTDTQYF. The CDR3 DNA reads TGTGCCAGCAGTGAAAGCAGATTCACAGATACGCAGTATTTT.

The rearrangement uses TRBV27 and TRBJ2-5, with 8 bases fitting TRBD2. The length of the CDR3 is 14 residues. Trimming at V came to 5 bases and at J to 4 bases, leaving 6 bases not matched to a gene. From germline, CDR1 is MNHEY and CDR2 SMNVEV (reference sequence). The CDR3 nucleotides are TGTGCCAGCAGTACAACGACTAGCGCAGAGACCCAGTACTTC. Amino acid sequence: CASSTTTSAETQYF.

V usage is TRBV10-3 and J usage is TRBJ2-1; D is possibly TRBD2 (7 bases). The V and J ends lost 7 bases and 6 bases respectively, with 16 bases between them. This CDR3 is built from 14 residues. Germline CDR1 reads ENHRY; CDR2 reads SYGVKD. CDR3 sequence: CAITRGGDFNEQFF. CDR3 nucleotides: TGTGCCATCACCCGAGGGGGGGACTTCAATGAGCAGTTCTTC.

The chain recombines TRBV5-1 with TRBJ2-7, with D maybe TRBD2 (7 bases). Looked up from germline, CDR1 is SGHRS and CDR2 is YFSETQ. The CDR3 is made up of 14 amino acids. The germline V and J ends were trimmed by 7 bases and 2 bases, with 16 bases remaining between them. CDR3 amino acids: CASQGGDVTYEQYF. The CDR3 region has the DNA TGCGCCAGCCAAGGGGGGGATGTTACCTACGAGCAGTACTTC.

This rearrangement joins TRBV7-3 to TRBJ2-1; 9 bases are a match to TRBD2. Germline V gene sequence: CDR1 SGHTA, CDR2 FQGTGA. The CDR3 is made up of 15 amino acids. V shed 1 base, J shed 7 bases, and the junction held 5 bases outside the gene matches. The CDR3 bases are TGTGCCAGCAGCTTAATAGGGACTAGCTTAAATGAGCAGTTCTTC. The encoded protein is CASSLIGTSLNEQFF.

V usage is TRBV11-2 and J usage is TRBJ2-7, with TRBD1 as a possible D gene (5 bases). CDR1 SGHAT and CDR2 FQNNGV come from the germline V gene. Trimming shortened V by 7 bases and J by 6 bases, and 19 bases separated the two germline ends. CDR3 length: 14 residues. CDR3 sequence reads: CASIEVRAGIEQYF. DNA of the CDR3: TGTGCCAGCATCGAAGTCAGGGCCGGCATCGAGCAGTACTTC.

In DNA form, the CDR3 reads TGTGCCAGTAGCACCGGGAGGGGAAGCAATCAGCCCCAGCATTTT. Its protein product is CASSTGRGSNQPQHF. This chain links TRBV19 with TRBJ1-5; maybe TRBD1 (5 bases). V was pared by 6 bases and J by 1 base, with 13 bases between. The length of the CDR3 is 15 residues. Germline V CDR1 and CDR2: LNHDA, SQIVND (reference sequence).

The chain has TRBV18 and TRBJ2-1; 10 bases agree with TRBD2. Looked up from germline, CDR1 is KGHSH and CDR2 is LQKENI. The CDR3 length is 17 residues. The ends lost 3 bases at V and 8 bases at J; junction bases unmatched: 13. CDR3: CASSPGLAWGGGDEQFF. DNA for the CDR3: TGTGCCAGCTCACCGGGACTAGCGTGGGGGGGAGGCGATGAGCAGTTCTTC.

J is TRBJ2-7 and V is TRBV5-4, with D hard to call. Per the germline V gene, CDR1 is SGHNT and CDR2 is YYREEE (reference sequence). The germline V and J ends were trimmed by 0 bases and 6 bases, with 16 bases remaining between them. The CDR3 loop spans 15 amino acids. As DNA, the CDR3 is TGTGCCAGCAGCTTGGGCGGAGCTTCCCTACTCGAGCAGTACTTC. Translated, it gives CASSLGGASLLEQYF.

The rearrangement links TRBV13 to TRBJ2-1, with 7 bases that match TRBD1. CDR1 PRHDT and CDR2 FYEKMQ come from the germline V gene (reference sequence). The length of the CDR3 is 13 residues. V lost 5 bases, J lost 9 bases, and 7 bases stayed unmatched. CDR3 sequence (DNA): TGTGCCAGCAGCCTGACAGGGAAGAGTGAGCAGTTCTTC. This translates into CASSLTGKSEQFF.

This chain links TRBV5-1 with TRBJ1-1; 7 bases fit TRBD1. Trimming removed 7 bases from V and 3 bases from J; junction bases left unmatched: 12. The CDR3 runs to 15 residues. Germline V gene lookup returns CDR1 SGHRS and CDR2 YFSETQ. The CDR3 nucleotides are TGCGCCAGCGGCCACACAGGGGAGTATGACACTGAAGCTTTCTTT. Residues: CASGHTGEYDTEAFF.

The chain has TRBV5-4 and TRBJ2-1, with 7 bases that match TRBD1. Trimming at V came to 3 bases and at J to 3 bases, leaving 6 bases not matched to a gene. This CDR3 has 15 residues. Germline V gene lookup returns CDR1 SGHNT and CDR2 YYREEE (reference sequence). In nucleotides, the CDR3 is TGTGCCAGCAGCTCCACAGGGGTTCTCTACAATGAGCAGTTCTTC. It is translated as CASSSTGVLYNEQFF. The entire variable domain, with the rest obtained from reference TRBV5-4 and TRBJ2-1, is as follows: ETGVTQSPTHLIKTRGQQVTLRCSSQSGHNTVSWYQQALGQGPQFIFQYYREEENGRGNFPPRFSGLQFPNYSSELNVNALELDDSALYLCASSSTGVLYNEQFFGPGTRLTVL.

This sequence joins TRBV5-5 and TRBJ2-1, with D unclear. The CDR3 consists of 15 residues. Trimming removed 6 bases at V and 7 bases at J, with 20 bases between. Germline V lookup: CDR1 SGHKS, CDR2 YYEKEE (reference sequence). CDR3: CASTRLVLPTNEQFF. The DNA of the CDR3 is TGTGCCAGCACCCGTTTGGTGTTGCCGACTAATGAGCAGTTCTTC.